Detailed here is one T cell receptor (beta chain). The antigen is unknown. The sample belongs to a study of T cells in Graves' hyperthyroidism and ophthalmopathy. Findings and caveats of the study: Researchers found most expanded thyroid clonotypes above 0.001 in blood as well. Onset of ophthalmopathy came a median roughly 6.9 months after the model predicted it.

Diagnoses were established using clinical symptoms, serum thyroxine and TRAb, thyroid ultrasound and orbital computed tomography. Amplification of TCR beta CDR3 regions was performed using RNA transcripts as template. When the TCR CDR3 underwent first-round RT-PCR, the HTBI primer set was used. TCRdb re-derived calls from the multiplex PCR reads in MiXCR, one entry per CDR3 protein. The sample lists approximately 500,000 distinct CDR3 sequences, 40% to 55% occurring once. V dropped 3 bases and J dropped 6 bases, with 17 bases sitting between them. Germline V CDR1 and CDR2: SEHNR, FQNEAQ (reference sequence). This CDR3 spans 16 amino acids.

The receptor was derived from a woman between 18 and 30 years old with Graves' hyperthyroidism. Input material: peripheral blood or thyroid tissue (not recorded which). This chain joins TRBV7-9 and TRBJ1-4, with D perhaps TRBD1 (6 bases). The CDR3 nucleotides read TGTGCCAGCAGCTTCGGGTTCGGACAGTCTCATGAAAAACTGTTTTTT. It specifies CASSFGFGQSHEKLFF.